This T cell receptor (beta chain) stems from a study of T cell repertoires in cytomegalovirus infection (dated by TCRdb to 2018 to 2020). Background on the whole study: The peptide stimulations were aimed at well-studied HLA-B-restricted epitopes as well as recently identified HLA-C-restricted CMV epitopes, whose presentation resists viral immunomodulation. Donor HLA type was relevant to the analysis, as public TCR beta signatures indicated carriage of CMV infection together with the matching HLA type. Findings and caveats that apply to the study as a whole: Cumulative frequency of public TCR beta family members discriminated carriers of CMV infection plus the relevant HLA type in this cohort and an independent 352-donor cohort. The ex vivo response was dominated by HLA-C-restricted CMV-specific TCR beta clonotypes, and the single most frequent clonotype in two of eight donors was supplied by these HLA-C-restricted clonotypes.

The table lists this clonotype with a few counts. Its antigen specificity is not known. Qualities for individual bases were not recorded, and no much larger clone is one base off. This sample's treatment or condition label indicates: in vitro stimulation with specific CMV peptide epitopes to enrich CMV-specific T cells. The sequencing machine was an Illumina HiSeq 1500. TCRdb itself trimmed the public reads at Q25 with fastp, ran MiXCR and retained productive beta chains. Each record represents a unique CDR3 protein, reported with the most common genes and DNA among its rows. For this sample there are fewer than 900,000 distinct CDR3 sequences; almost 30% appear just once. The top ten hold 10% to 15% of the sample. This TCR was recovered from a human donor in good health (CMV status not recorded). Some clones in this sample may be carry-over from other donors' samples. Sequenced here: cultured CD8+ T cells from PBMCs, sampled from culture after CMV antigen stimulation.

The CDR3 reads as follows: CASTDRDSYNEQFF. The bases read TGTGCCAGCACCGACAGGGACTCCTACAATGAGCAGTTCTTC. The chain is encoded by TRBV14 joined to TRBJ2-1; 7 of the junction bases match TRBD1. V has 7 bases trimmed and J has 0 bases trimmed; junction bases matching no gene number 3. The CDR3 sequence holds 14 residues, the cysteine and phenylalanine included. Only the CDR3 portion is preserved as DNA: 42 bases, with reading frame beginning at the first base. Per the germline V gene, SGHDN is the CDR1 and FVKESK is the CDR2.